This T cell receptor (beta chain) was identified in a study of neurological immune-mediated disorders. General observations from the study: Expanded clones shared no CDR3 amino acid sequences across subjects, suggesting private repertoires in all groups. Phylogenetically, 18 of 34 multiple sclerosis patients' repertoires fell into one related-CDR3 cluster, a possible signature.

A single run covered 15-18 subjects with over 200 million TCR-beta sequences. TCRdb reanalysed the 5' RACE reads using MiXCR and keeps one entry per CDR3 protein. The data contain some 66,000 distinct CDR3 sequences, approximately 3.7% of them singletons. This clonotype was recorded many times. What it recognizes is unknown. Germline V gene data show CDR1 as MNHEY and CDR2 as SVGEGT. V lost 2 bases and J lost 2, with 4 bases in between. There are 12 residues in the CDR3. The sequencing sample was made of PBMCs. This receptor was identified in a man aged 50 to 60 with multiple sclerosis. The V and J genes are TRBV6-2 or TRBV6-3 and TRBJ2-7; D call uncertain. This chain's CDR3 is CASSYPTYEQYF. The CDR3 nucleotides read TGTGCCAGCAGTTACCCTACCTACGAGCAGTACTTC.